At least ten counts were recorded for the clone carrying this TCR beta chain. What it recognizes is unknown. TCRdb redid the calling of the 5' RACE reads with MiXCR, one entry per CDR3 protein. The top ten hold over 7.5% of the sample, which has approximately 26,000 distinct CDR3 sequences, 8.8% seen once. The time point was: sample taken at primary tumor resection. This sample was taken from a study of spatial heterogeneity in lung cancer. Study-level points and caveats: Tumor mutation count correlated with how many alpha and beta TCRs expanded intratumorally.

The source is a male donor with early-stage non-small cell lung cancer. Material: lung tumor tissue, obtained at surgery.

CDR3 DNA sequence: TGTGCCAGCTCATCCGACCTCTCGACTTCACCCCTCCACTTT. Residues: CASSSDLSTSPLHF. The V and J genes are TRBV27 and TRBJ1-6; D is unclear. Trimming removed 8 bases from V and 9 bases from J, with 17 bases in between. Germline lookup yields CDR1 MNHEY and CDR2 SMNVEV (reference sequence). The CDR3 is 14 amino acids.